This T cell receptor beta chain was sequenced for a study of human versus mouse CDR3 diversity and MHC coevolution. On the study more broadly: Reportedly, immunoSEQ detects one in 200,000 T cells with minimized PCR bias.

Naive CD4 T cells, CD45RO-negative and CD62L-positive, were flow-sorted from PBMCs. CDR3 length: 14 residues. Trimming removed 0 bases at V and 2 bases at J, with 6 bases between. In germline, CDR1 is SGHTS, CDR2 YDEGEE. Of note for this clone: What it binds is not known.

Here immunoSEQ multiplex PCR was the method, and the copy in TCRdb shows in-frame clones only, minus some. The sample lists more than 55,000 clones; approximately 94% were seen once. General study results and limits: Most of the three human donors had the lowest clonal inequality.

The TCR sequence derives from a person aged 55-75 years in good health. The specimen sequenced was naive CD4+ T cells from blood. Subset defined: CD45RO-negative CD62L-positive naive CD4 T cells. V and J are TRBV5-8 and TRBJ2-1; D is unresolved. The chain's CDR3 is CASSLGSPYNEQFF. The CDR3 region has the DNA TGTGCCAGCAGCTTGGGAAGCCCCTACAATGAGCAGTTCTTC.